One sample yielded the 20 T cell receptor beta chains listed below, sequenced in a study of T-cell memory formation after mild COVID-19. Using its own MiXCR run on the 5' RACE reads, TCRdb lists one record per CDR3 protein. The profile covers 550,000 to 650,000 distinct CDR3 sequences, with 15% to 20% appearing a single time and about 7.5% taken by the ten largest. The sequenced sample consisted of PBMCs or a T cell subset sorted from them (not recorded which). The receptors here all came from an adult woman who had mild COVID-19 (a few samples of this study predate the infection). Cell type and time point are not known.

The chain employs TRBV7-6 and TRBJ1-4, with D perhaps TRBD1 (6 bases). With 7 bases removed from V and 6 bases from J, the gap between germline ends came to 18 bases. Germline CDR1 reads SGHVS; CDR2 reads FNYEAQ. The CDR3 is made up of 15 amino acids. The CDR3 loop reads CASKQGGIRDEKLFF. CDR3 in DNA: TGTGCCAGCAAGCAAGGGGGGATTAGGGATGAAAAACTGTTTTTT. The full variable domain, rest sourced from reference TRBV7-6 and TRBJ1-4, is GAGVSQSPRYKVTKRGQDVALRCDPISGHVSLYWYRQALGQGPEFLTYFNYEAQQDKSGLPNDRFSAERPEGSISTLTIQRTEQRDSAMYRCASKQGGIRDEKLFFGSGTQLSVL.

V gene TRBV15 combines with J gene TRBJ1-5; D may be TRBD1 (5 bases). Germline-derived CDR1 and CDR2 are LNHNV and YYDKDF (reference sequence). Trimming pared 8 bases from V and 6 bases from J, leaving 14 bases between. CDR3 length: 13 amino acids. The CDR3: CATSAGRGQPQHF. DNA of the CDR3: TGTGCCACCTCGGCAGGGAGAGGTCAGCCCCAGCATTTT.

Only a few counts were recorded for this clonotype. The DNA of the CDR3 is TGCAGCGCCCGAGGACTCGATGTTCCCACCCACTGGAATGAGCAGTTCTTC. Its protein is CSARGLDVPTHWNEQFF. This chain links TRBV29-1 with TRBJ2-1; TRBD2 is a possible D gene (5 bases). The germline CDR1 and CDR2 sequences are SQVTM and ANQGSEA. The V end was cut by 7 bases, the J end by 7 bases, with 29 bases between. CDR3 size: 17 residues.

The gene calls are TRBV28 and TRBJ2-7; TRBD1 agrees at 7 bases. With V trimmed by 2 bases and J by 1 base, 5 bases remained unmatched. Germline V gives CDR1 MDHEN, CDR2 SYDVKM. The CDR3 is made up of 15 amino acids. The CDR3: CASSLGDRNSYEQYF. CDR3 nucleotides: TGTGCCAGCAGTTTAGGGGACAGAAATTCCTACGAGCAGTACTTC.

The sample holds a few counts of this clonotype. The chain couples TRBV6-2 or TRBV6-3 to TRBJ2-1, with 10 bases aligning to TRBD1. The CDR3 extends over 15 amino acids. Per the germline V gene, CDR1 is MNHEY and CDR2 is SVGEGT. After removal of 7 bases from V and 3 bases from J, the junction contained 6 bases not matched to a gene. The CDR3 region is CASTTGQGIYNEQFF. The CDR3 DNA sequence: TGTGCCAGCACCACGGGACAGGGGATCTACAATGAGCAGTTCTTC.

The J gene is TRBJ1-2, the V gene TRBV19; D might be TRBD1 (5 bases). Trimming shortened V by 6 bases and J by 5 bases, and 16 bases separated the two germline ends. The CDR3 runs 14 residues. The germline V gene has CDR1 LNHDA and CDR2 SQIVND (reference sequence). The chain's CDR3 is CASSLTGTPYGYTF. The CDR3, as DNA: TGTGCCAGTAGCCTAACCGGGACTCCTTATGGCTACACCTTC.

J is TRBJ2-1 and V is TRBV3-1; D is uncertain. From germline, CDR1 is LGHDT and CDR2 YNNKEL (reference sequence). Trimming shortened V by 4 bases and J by 5 bases, and 12 bases separated the two germline ends. CDR3 size: 14 residues. The CDR3 DNA follows: TGTGCCAGCAGCCTCCGCAACTTGAACAATGAGCAGTTCTTC. This gives the protein CASSLRNLNNEQFF.

The V and J genes are TRBV7-4 and TRBJ1-5; D is perhaps TRBD1 (6 bases). The CDR3 loop spans 16 amino acids. Trimming removed 4 bases at V and 2 bases at J, with 15 bases between. Germline V lookup: CDR1 SGHVT, CDR2 SQSDAQ. The CDR3 coding sequence is TGTGCCAGCAGCTCCCGCCTGGGGGCTTGCAATCAGCCCCAGCATTTT. It is translated as CASSSRLGACNQPQHF.

There are a few counts of this clonotype. V and J are TRBV30 and TRBJ2-7; TRBD2 agrees at 8 bases. The CDR3 is 13 amino acids. With V trimmed by 3 bases and J by 3 bases, 4 bases remained unmatched. Per germline, CDR1 GTSNPN and CDR2 SVGIG (reference sequence). Here the CDR3 reads CAWSRTSGYEQYF. The CDR3 region has the DNA TGTGCCTGGAGCAGAACTAGCGGCTACGAGCAGTACTTC.

This clonotype was recorded a few times. The V call is TRBV12-3 or TRBV12-4, the J call TRBJ2-7, with 11 bases that match TRBD2. The junction had 8 bases not matched to a gene; V was cut back by 6 bases and J by 1 base. This CDR3 contains 16 residues. The CDR3, as DNA: TGTGCCAGCAGGCTTACCGGGACTAGCGGATCCTACGAGCAGTACTTC. Its protein is CASRLTGTSGSYEQYF.

This clonotype was recorded a few times. The chain's CDR3 is CASGRQQFF. CDR3 nucleotide sequence: TGTGCCAGCGGGAGGCAGCAGTTCTTC. This sequence joins TRBV27 and TRBJ2-1, with D possibly TRBD2 on 6 matching bases. The CDR3 is made up of 9 amino acids. V dropped 8 bases and J dropped 11 bases, with 7 bases sitting between them. Germline V CDR1 and CDR2: MNHEY, SMNVEV (reference sequence).

This clonotype has just a few counts. The rearrangement joins TRBV19 to TRBJ2-1; TRBD1 might be the D (6 bases). CDR1 LNHDA and CDR2 SQIVND come from the germline V gene (reference sequence). Trimming took 5 bases from V and 15 from J, leaving 14 bases between them. CDR3 length: 11 amino acids. CDR3 nucleotides: TGTGCCAGTAGTCAAAGGGGGTATGCGTTCTTC. This codes for CASSQRGYAFF.

This sequence joins TRBV6-6 and TRBJ2-7; no reliable D call. In germline, CDR1 is MNHNY, CDR2 SVGAGI (reference sequence). This CDR3 region has 18 residues. The ends were cut back, 0 bases at V and 3 bases at J, with 21 bases in the middle. The CDR3 bases are TGTGCCAGCAGTTACTCGTTTCCCTCGGTTTACTCCGACTACGAGCAGTACTTC. Translated: CASSYSFPSVYSDYEQYF.

The chain's CDR3 is CASSPGGTGYTF. The CDR3 DNA is TGTGCCAGCAGCCCCGGGGGGACTGGCTACACCTTC. The chain joins TRBV7-9 to TRBJ1-2; tentative D call: TRBD1 (5 bases). CDR3 size: 12 residues. Germline loops: CDR1 SEHNR, CDR2 FQNEAQ (reference sequence). V shed 5 bases and J shed 7 bases, with 11 bases lying between them. Together with reference TRBV7-9 and TRBJ1-2, the CDR3 gives the full variable domain: DTGVSQNPRHKITKRGQNVTFRCDPISEHNRLYWYRQTLGQGPEFLTYFQNEAQLEKSRLLSDRFSAERPKGSFSTLEIQRTEQGDSAMYLCASSPGGTGYTFGSGTRLTVV.

This clonotype has more than one count but fewer than ten. This rearrangement joins TRBV7-2 to TRBJ2-3, with D tentatively TRBD2 (6 bases). V gave up 2 bases and J gave up 0 bases, with 12 bases separating them. CDR1 is SGHTA, CDR2 FQGNSA, per germline. The CDR3 contains 16 residues. CDR3 sequence: CASSLYVGGSTDTQYF. The CDR3 nucleotides read TGTGCCAGCAGCTTATATGTGGGGGGAAGCACAGATACGCAGTATTTT. The whole variable domain, remainder taken from reference TRBV7-2 and TRBJ2-3, is GAGVSQSPSNKVTEKGKDVELRCDPISGHTALYWYRQSLGQGLEFLIYFQGNSAPDKSGLPSDRFSAERTGGSVSTLTIQRTQQEDSAVYLCASSLYVGGSTDTQYFGPGTRLTVL.

The chain joins TRBV5-6 to TRBJ2-4; 9 bases align to TRBD1. This CDR3 has 15 amino acids. With V trimmed by 4 bases and J by 7 bases, 9 bases remained unmatched. Germline V gene lookup returns CDR1 SGHDT and CDR2 YYEEEE. The CDR3 DNA follows: TGTGCCAGCAGCACGTGGGACAGGGAGGTGAACATTCAGTACTTC. This encodes CASSTWDREVNIQYF.

This chain links TRBV7-2 with TRBJ2-7; 9 bases line up with TRBD2. There are 16 residues in the CDR3. The germline V gene encodes CDR1 SGHTA and CDR2 FQGNSA. V was pared by 5 bases and J by 6 bases, with 14 bases of the junction left unmatched. CDR3 in DNA: TGTGCCAGCAGCCCCCAGTGGGCGGGGGGGCCATCCGAGCAGTACTTC. Amino acids: CASSPQWAGGPSEQYF.

The gene calls are TRBV3-1 and TRBJ2-1; D gene unclear. Germline assignment: CDR1 LGHDT and CDR2 YNNKEL (reference sequence). This CDR3 contains 15 residues. Trimming cost V 4 bases and J 9 bases, with 19 bases left between them. The CDR3 nucleotides read TGTGCCAGCAGCCCCCCGGTCCGCCTCCCTGGTGAGCAGTTCTTC. Encoded protein: CASSPPVRLPGEQFF.

This clonotype was seen only a few times. The CDR3 coding sequence is TGCAGCGTGGGTTGGGTCAGCGGGACCAAAGGGCTCACCGGGGAGCTGTTTTTT. This sequence encodes CSVGWVSGTKGLTGELFF. V gene TRBV29-1 combines with J gene TRBJ2-2; 7 positions agree with TRBD2. After removal of 6 bases from V and 4 bases from J, the junction contained 20 bases not matched to a gene. Germline V gene data show CDR1 as SQVTM and CDR2 as ANQGSEA. The CDR3 is made up of 18 amino acids.

This clonotype was counted ten times or more. V gene TRBV20-1 combines with J gene TRBJ2-5; 7 nucleotides line up with TRBD2. The CDR3 totals 12 residues. After removal of 1 base from V and 5 bases from J, the junction contained 1 base not matched to a gene. CDR1 and CDR2 from the germline V gene are DFQATT and SNEGSKA (reference sequence). The CDR3 DNA reads TGCAGTGCTAGAGTGGGGGGGGAGACCCAGTACTTC. It yields the protein CSARVGGETQYF.